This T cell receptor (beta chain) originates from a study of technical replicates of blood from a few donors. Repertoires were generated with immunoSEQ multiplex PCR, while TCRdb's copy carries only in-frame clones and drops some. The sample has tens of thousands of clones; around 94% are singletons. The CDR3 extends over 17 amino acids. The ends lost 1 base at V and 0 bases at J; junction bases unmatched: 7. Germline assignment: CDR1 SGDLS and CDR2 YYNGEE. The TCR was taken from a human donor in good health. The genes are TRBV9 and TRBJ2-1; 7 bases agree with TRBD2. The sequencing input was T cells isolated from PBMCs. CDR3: CASSVTVGGSSYNEQFF. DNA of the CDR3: TGTGCCAGCAGCGTAACAGTCGGGGGGAGCTCCTACAATGAGCAGTTCTTC. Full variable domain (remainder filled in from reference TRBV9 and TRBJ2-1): DSGVTQTPKHLITATGQRVTLRCSPRSGDLSVYWYQQSLDQGLQFLIQYYNGEERAKGNILERFSAQQFPDLHSELNLSSLELGDSALYFCASSVTVGGSSYNEQFFGPGTRLTVL.